This T cell receptor beta chain was identified during a study of shared clonotypes between healthy human individuals. Study summary: Three plates each covered CD4 naive and memory; CD8 naive two, CD8 memory one.

Study observations and caveats: Non-shared clonotypes showed lower generation probabilities than clonotypes common to all four donors. Tissue TCR repertoires likely differ from these blood-only repertoires.

CDR1 and CDR2 (germline): KGHSH, LQKENI. Trimming took 6 bases from V and 0 from J, leaving 20 bases between them. CDR3 size: 17 residues. Clones were sequenced by immunoSEQ multiplex PCR, and TCRdb holds only the in-frame ones, with some missing. The table has under 350,000 clones, around 87% seen once. This clone was recorded only once. Antigen unknown. The rearrangement uses TRBV18 and TRBJ1-2, with D maybe TRBD1 (5 bases). The sequencing sample was made of memory CD8+ T cells sorted from blood. Regarding subset: CD45RO+ cells pooled with CCR7-negative TemRA cells. The sequence derives from a man aged 18 to 30 in good health. The CDR3 here is CASSLRGEGTTNYGYTF. CDR3 coding DNA: TGTGCCAGCTCCCTAAGGGGAGAGGGAACTACTAACTATGGCTACACCTTC.